This T cell receptor beta chain was captured in a study of blood T cell repertoires in COVID-19. Study-wide context: Both acute and convalescent COVID-19 samples were obtained from the United States, Italy and Spain. PBMCs, B-cell-depleted T cells, or T cells provided the cDNA or gDNA that made up the material.

Study processing details: Reference gene primer amplification gave nucleated cell count estimates. Repertoires were generated with immunoSEQ multiplex PCR, while TCRdb's copy carries only in-frame clones and drops some. V, J and clone size were drawn from that table, and D and trimming were deduced from the DNA. The sample lists about half a million clones; 80% to 90% were seen once. V lost 5 bases and J 7 bases, leaving 14 bases between the germline ends. From germline, CDR1 is LGHDT and CDR2 YNNKEL (reference sequence). This CDR3 contains 13 residues. Sequencing was carried out using peripheral blood. This clonotype was sampled from a human donor in a cohort sampled during active COVID-19. This rearrangement joins TRBV3-1 (or the pseudogene TRBV3-2) to TRBJ1-1, with TRBD1 as a possible D gene (5 bases). CDR3 nucleotide sequence: TGTGCCAGCAGCACTCGTGGGGGGGGTGAAGCTTTCTTT. Translating it yields CASSTRGGGEAFF.